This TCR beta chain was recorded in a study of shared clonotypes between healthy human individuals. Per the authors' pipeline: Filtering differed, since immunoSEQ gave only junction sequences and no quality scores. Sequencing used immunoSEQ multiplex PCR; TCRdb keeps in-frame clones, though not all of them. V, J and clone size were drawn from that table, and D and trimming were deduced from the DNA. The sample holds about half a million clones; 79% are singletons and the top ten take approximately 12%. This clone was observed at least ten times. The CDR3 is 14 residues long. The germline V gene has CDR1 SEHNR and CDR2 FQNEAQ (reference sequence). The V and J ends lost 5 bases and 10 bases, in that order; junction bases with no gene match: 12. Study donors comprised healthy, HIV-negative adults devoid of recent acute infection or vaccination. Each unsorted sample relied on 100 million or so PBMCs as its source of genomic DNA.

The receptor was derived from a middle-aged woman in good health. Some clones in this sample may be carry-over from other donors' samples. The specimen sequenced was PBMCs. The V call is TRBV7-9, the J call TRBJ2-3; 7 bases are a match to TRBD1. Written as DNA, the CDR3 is TGTGCCAGCAGCGCGGGCGCAGACAGGGTTCCGCAGTATTTT. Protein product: CASSAGADRVPQYF.